These 10 T cell receptor beta chains came from one sample sequenced in a study of PD-1 blockade in classical Hodgkin lymphoma. Clones were sequenced by immunoSEQ multiplex PCR, and TCRdb holds only the in-frame ones, with some missing. The sample yields more than 70,000 clones, 80% to 95% seen once. Every patient was affected by relapse after autologous stem cell transplantation, while exposure to brentuximab vedotin was not uniform. The sample here was peripheral blood mononuclear cells (PBMCs), taken before the second cycle of nivolumab. The receptors were gathered from a human donor with classical Hodgkin lymphoma.

The J gene is TRBJ1-5, the V gene TRBV27; TRBD1 matches at 9 bases. The ends lost 5 bases at V and 6 bases at J; junction bases unmatched: 11. Germline V gives CDR1 MNHEY, CDR2 SMNVEV (reference sequence). The CDR3 sequence is 16 residues long. The DNA of the CDR3 is TGTGCCAGCAGTCTCCTCCCGACAGGGGGGCCTCAGCCCCAGCATTTT. The encoded protein is CASSLLPTGGPQPQHF.

The V gene is TRBV28, the J gene TRBJ1-2, with D perhaps matching TRBD1 (5 bases). Germline assignment: CDR1 MDHEN and CDR2 SYDVKM. Deletions cut 0 bases from V and 6 bases from J, with 11 bases between. The CDR3 is 14 amino acids. The CDR3 region is CASSLWGVGDGYTF. The CDR3 region has the DNA TGTGCCAGCAGTTTATGGGGGGTCGGAGATGGCTACACCTTC.

CDR3 protein: CASSLGGTGVTGELFF. In DNA, the CDR3 is TGTGCCAGCAGCTTAGGGGGGACAGGGGTCACCGGGGAGCTGTTTTTT. V gene TRBV11-3 combines with J gene TRBJ2-2; 10 bases match TRBD1. V gave up 1 base and J gave up 4 bases; unmatched junction bases: 3. The CDR3 sequence is 16 residues long. Germline V gene lookup returns CDR1 SGHNT and CDR2 YENEEA. The full variable domain, completed using reference TRBV11-3 and TRBJ2-2, is EAGVVQSPRYKIIEKKQPVAFWCNPISGHNTLYWYLQNLGQGPELLIRYENEEAVDDSQLPKDRFSAERLKGVDSTLKIQPAELGDSAVYLCASSLGGTGVTGELFFGEGSRLTVL.

The rearrangement uses TRBV5-1 and TRBJ2-1, with 12 bases lining up with TRBD2. Germline trimming cut 4 bases from V and 5 bases from J; bases unmatched to any gene: 4. This CDR3 comprises 15 residues. Germline-derived CDR1 and CDR2 are SGHRS and YFSETQ. CDR3 region: CASSLRTSGDNEQFF. The CDR3, as DNA: TGCGCCAGCAGCCTAAGGACTAGCGGGGACAATGAGCAGTTCTTC.

V and J are TRBV7-8 and TRBJ2-3, with 7 bases fitting TRBD2. With V trimmed by 5 bases and J by 7 bases, 9 bases remained unmatched. The germline V gene has CDR1 SGHVS and CDR2 FQNEAQ. The CDR3 spans 14 residues. The DNA of the CDR3 is TGTGCCAGCAGCCCGGGCGGGAGAGGGAATACGCAGTATTTT. As protein: CASSPGGRGNTQYF.

The chain employs TRBV7-6 and TRBJ2-7; TRBD1 matches 8 bases. V dropped 5 bases and J dropped 2; count of bases not matched to a gene: 5. Germline V gene data show CDR1 as SGHVS and CDR2 as FNYEAQ. The CDR3 consists of 14 residues. The CDR3 nucleotides are TGTGCCAGCAGCCGGACAGGGACGACCTACGAGCAGTACTTC. This sequence encodes CASSRTGTTYEQYF.

The rearrangement joins TRBV6-5 to TRBJ2-5; TRBD2 aligns across 8 bases. The DNA end favors TRBJ2-7, so the J call may be wrong. Per the germline V gene, CDR1 is MNHEY and CDR2 is SVGAGI. This CDR3 is 15 amino acids long. The CDR3: CASVGAGLGGYEQYF. As DNA, the CDR3 is TGTGCCAGCGTTGGAGCGGGACTAGGAGGCTACGAGCAGTACTTC.

This chain uses TRBV5-1 with TRBJ2-1; TRBD2 aligns across 7 bases. The length of the CDR3 is 15 residues. With 1 base clipped from V and 7 bases from J, the junction kept 8 bases outside the gene matches. Germline values: CDR1 SGHRS, CDR2 YFSETQ. The CDR3 region has the DNA TGCGCCAGCAGCTTGAGCGGGAATAGTGGAAATGAGCAGTTCTTC. It codes for CASSLSGNSGNEQFF.

The rearrangement joins TRBV25-1 to TRBJ2-7, with D tentatively TRBD2 (6 bases). V was trimmed by 6 bases and J by 7 bases, leaving 28 bases between them. The CDR3 is 17 residues long. CDR1 and CDR2 from the germline V gene are MGHDK and SYGVNS. CDR3 bases: TGTGCCAGCAGCGATGATGTGGTAGCGGTGGCCCAGAGTGAGCAGTACTTC. Protein: CASSDDVVAVAQSEQYF.

The chain carries TRBV18 and TRBJ2-5; 7 positions agree with TRBD1. Trimming at V came to 1 base and at J to 2 bases, leaving 16 bases not matched to a gene. Germline loops: CDR1 KGHSH, CDR2 LQKENI. The CDR3 contains 19 residues. CDR3 DNA sequence: TGTGCCAGCTCACCACTTTCTGTTTCACTACCGGACAGGCAAGAGACCCAGTACTTC. It specifies CASSPLSVSLPDRQETQYF.